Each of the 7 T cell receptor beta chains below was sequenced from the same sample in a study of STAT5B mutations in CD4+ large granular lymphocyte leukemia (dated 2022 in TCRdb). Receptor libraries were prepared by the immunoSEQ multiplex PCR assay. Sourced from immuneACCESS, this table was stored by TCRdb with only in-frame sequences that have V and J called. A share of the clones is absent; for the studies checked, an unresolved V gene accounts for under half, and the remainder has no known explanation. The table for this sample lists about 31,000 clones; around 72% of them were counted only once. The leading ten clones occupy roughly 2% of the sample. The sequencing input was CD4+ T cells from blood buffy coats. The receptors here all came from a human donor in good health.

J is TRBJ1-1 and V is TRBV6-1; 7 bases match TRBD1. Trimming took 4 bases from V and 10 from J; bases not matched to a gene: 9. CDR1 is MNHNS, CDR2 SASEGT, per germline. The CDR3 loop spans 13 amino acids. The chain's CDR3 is CASSGQGGLGAFF. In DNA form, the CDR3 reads TGTGCCAGCAGTGGACAGGGCGGGCTGGGAGCTTTCTTT.

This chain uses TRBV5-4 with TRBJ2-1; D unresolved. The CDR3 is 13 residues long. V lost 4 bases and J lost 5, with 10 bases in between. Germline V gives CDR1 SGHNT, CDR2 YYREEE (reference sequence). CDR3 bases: TGTGCCAGCAGCCTAACAATGAACAATGAGCAGTTCTTC. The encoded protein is CASSLTMNNEQFF.

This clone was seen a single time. The CDR3 loop reads CASSQEGTLPYEQYF. CDR3 sequence (DNA): TGCGCCAGCAGCCAAGAGGGTACCCTTCCCTACGAGCAGTACTTC. The chain is built from TRBV4-1 and TRBJ2-7, with no clear D. Germline assignment: CDR1 MGHRA and CDR2 YSYEKL. The CDR3 contains 15 residues. V lost 0 bases, J lost 2 bases, and 11 bases lay in between.

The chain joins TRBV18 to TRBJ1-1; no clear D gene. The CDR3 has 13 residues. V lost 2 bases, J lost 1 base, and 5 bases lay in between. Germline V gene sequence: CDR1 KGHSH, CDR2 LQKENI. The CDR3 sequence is CASSPVGNTEAFF. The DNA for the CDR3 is TGTGCCAGCTCACCAGTGGGGAACACTGAAGCTTTCTTT. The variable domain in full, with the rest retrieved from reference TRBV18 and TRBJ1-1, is NAGVMQNPRHLVRRRGQEARLRCSPMKGHSHVYWYRQLPEEGLKFMVYLQKENIIDESGMPKERFSAEFPKEGPSILRIQQVVRGDSAAYFCASSPVGNTEAFFGQGTRLTVV.

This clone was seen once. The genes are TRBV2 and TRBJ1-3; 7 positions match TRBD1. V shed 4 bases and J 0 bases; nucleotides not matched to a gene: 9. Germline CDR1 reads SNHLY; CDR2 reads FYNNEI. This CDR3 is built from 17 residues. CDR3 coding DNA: TGTGCCAGCAGTGCGGGACAGCGCTCCCTCTCTGGAAACACCATATATTTT. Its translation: CASSAGQRSLSGNTIYF.

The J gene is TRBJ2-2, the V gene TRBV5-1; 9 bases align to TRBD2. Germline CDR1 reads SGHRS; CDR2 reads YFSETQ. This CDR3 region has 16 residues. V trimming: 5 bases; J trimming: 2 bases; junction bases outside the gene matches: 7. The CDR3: CASRLGLATNTGELFF. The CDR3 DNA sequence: TGCGCCAGCAGACTTGGACTAGCGACAAACACCGGGGAGCTGTTTTTT.

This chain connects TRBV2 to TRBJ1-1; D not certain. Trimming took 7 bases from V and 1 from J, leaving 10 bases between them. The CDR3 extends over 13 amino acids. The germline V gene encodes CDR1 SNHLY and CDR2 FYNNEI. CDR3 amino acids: CASMVGRNTEAFF. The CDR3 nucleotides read TGTGCCAGCATGGTGGGTAGGAACACTGAAGCTTTCTTT.